The clone carrying this T cell receptor (beta chain) was seen just once. The antigen is undetermined. The germline V gene has CDR1 SQVTM and CDR2 ANQGSEA. This CDR3 has 9 amino acids. V was pared by 4 bases and J by 8 bases, with 4 bases between. The sample belongs to a study of OX40 agonist ivuxolimab in advanced cancers. Study-level points and caveats: CD4+ T cells averaged fewer expanded clones than CD8+ T cells.

Clones were read by immunoSEQ multiplex PCR, and TCRdb kept only the in-frame ones, dropping some. The table has about 19,000 clones, around 82% seen once. Sequenced material: CD4+ or CD8+ T cells sorted from blood, taken in a trial of the OX40 agonist ivuxolimab. The rearrangement links TRBV29-1 to TRBJ2-3; no definite D call. The sequence derives from an adult with an advanced solid tumor such as melanoma, head and neck, liver or kidney cancer. The CDR3 sequence is CSVGGTQYF. The CDR3, as DNA: TGCAGCGTTGGTGGTACGCAGTATTTT.